Following are 4 T cell receptor beta chains from one sample sequenced in a study of T cells in Graves' hyperthyroidism and ophthalmopathy. TCR beta CDR3 sequences were amplified from RNA transcripts. First-round RT-PCR targeting the TCR CDR3 was performed with the HTBI primer set. TCRdb re-derived calls from the multiplex PCR reads in MiXCR, one entry per CDR3 protein. The repertoire has roughly 650,000 distinct CDR3 sequences, roughly 15% of them found once; the top ten carry roughly 3.4%. Sequencing input: blood. The receptor source for this set is a middle-aged woman with Graves' ophthalmopathy.

This chain connects TRBV9 to TRBJ2-5, with D possibly TRBD1 on 5 matching bases. Deletions cut 3 bases from V and 5 bases from J, with 11 bases between. In germline, CDR1 is SGDLS, CDR2 YYNGEE. This CDR3 has 13 amino acids. As DNA, the CDR3 is TGTGCCAGCAGCGCCAGGGTCAGGGAGACCCAGTACTTC. This codes for CASSARVRETQYF.

Turning to this clonotype: This could be a read error, since a much larger clone is one nucleotide away. The rearrangement joins TRBV5-1 to TRBJ1-1; D not resolved. V dropped 4 bases and J dropped 1 base, with 14 bases sitting between them. Germline CDR1 reads SGHRS; CDR2 reads YFSETQ. The CDR3 is made up of 15 amino acids. The CDR3 here is CASSPSWTKNTEAFF. The CDR3 nucleotides are TGCGCCAGCAGCCCCTCATGGACCAAGAACACTGAAGCTTTCTTT.

This clonotype came up many times. The chain joins TRBV11-2 to TRBJ2-3; no definite D call. CDR1 SGHAT and CDR2 FQNNGV come from the germline V gene. Between the trimmed V and J ends, which lost 5 bases and 6 bases, there was a span of 9 bases. The CDR3 length is 12 residues. In nucleotides, the CDR3 is TGTGCCAGCAGCCGCTCCGGGGATACGCAGTATTTT. Its translation is CASSRSGDTQYF. The full variable domain, completed using reference TRBV11-2 and TRBJ2-3, is EAGVAQSPRYKIIEKRQSVAFWCNPISGHATLYWYQQILGQGPKLLIQFQNNGVVDDSQLPKDRFSAERLKGVDSTLKIQPAKLEDSAVYLCASSRSGDTQYFGPGTRLTVL.

This clonotype was seen more than once but under ten times. This chain joins TRBV24-1 and TRBJ2-5; D uncertain. Germline assignment: CDR1 KGHDR and CDR2 SFDVKD. The V and J ends lost 4 bases and 5 bases respectively, with 4 bases between them. The CDR3 runs 11 residues. In DNA form, the CDR3 reads TGTGCCACCAGTGAAACGGAGACCCAGTACTTC. This sequence encodes CATSETETQYF.